The clone carrying this TCR beta chain was detected only a few times. This sample is part of a study of T cell responses to AZD1222 COVID-19 vaccine. Germline-derived CDR1 and CDR2 are SGHDN and FVKESK. Trimming took off 4 bases at V and 11 bases at J, with 14 bases between the two ends. This CDR3 has 12 residues. Sequencing used immunoSEQ multiplex PCR; TCRdb keeps in-frame clones, though not all of them. The profile shows over 150,000 clones, about 88% of them singletons. The specimen was peripheral blood, collected on day 0 of AZD1222 vaccination. The receptor was derived from an adult in good health. V usage is TRBV14 and J usage is TRBJ1-1, with a possible D match to TRBD1 (6 bases). The CDR3 DNA follows: TGTGCCAGCAGCCTAGGGGGTCTCCAGGCTTTCTTT. It yields the protein CASSLGGLQAFF. Looking up the rest from reference TRBV14 and TRBJ1-1 gives the full variable domain: EAGVTQFPSHSVIEKGQTVTLRCDPISGHDNLYWYRRVMGKEIKFLLHFVKESKQDESGMPNNRFLAERTGGTYSTLKVQPAELEDSGVYFCASSLGGLQAFFGQGTRLTVV.